The subject of this entry is one TCR beta chain. Its cognate antigen is unknown. The sample comes from a study of T cell responses to AZD1222 COVID-19 vaccine. Findings and caveats of the study: Vaccination with two AZD1222 doses was followed by a rise in Spike-specific TCR breadth and depth. Most donors were white British and more were female, and clonal diversity was possibly underestimated. It was only a handful of AZD1222 recipients who were seropositive at baseline. Among spike-specific TCRs, nearly half reportedly target unmutated variant regions.

Measured with immunoSEQ multiplex PCR; TCRdb has only the in-frame clones, and not every one. The sample consists of about 24,000 clones, around 87% of them appearing once. Sequencing used peripheral blood, obtained 28 days after the second AZD1222 dose. The clonotype was recovered from an adult who received the AZD1222 COVID-19 vaccine.

CDR3 region: CASSISGHYGDEKLFF. In DNA, the CDR3 is TGTGCCAGTAGTATAAGCGGGCACTACGGGGATGAAAAACTGTTTTTT. The V gene is TRBV19, the J gene TRBJ1-4; D is uncertain. Germline lookup yields CDR1 LNHDA and CDR2 SQIVND (reference sequence). The ends were cut back, 2 bases at V and 6 bases at J, with 16 bases in the middle. This CDR3 has 16 residues.